The next 27 T cell receptor beta chains were all read from a single sample in a study of cytomegalovirus exposure and HLA in healthy donors. PCR involved 60 Vbeta and 13 Jbeta primers. Profiled with immunoSEQ multiplex PCR; TCRdb holds only in-frame clones, not every one. The repertoire holds about 140,000 clones, approximately 80% seen once, with around 3.9% in the top ten. The sample comprised PBMCs. Receptors were obtained from a man aged 35-49 years in good health and CMV-seropositive.

The sample holds one count of this clone. This sequence joins TRBV7-2 and TRBJ1-5, with 7 bases matching TRBD1. The germline V gene has CDR1 SGHTA and CDR2 FQGNSA. V trimming: 6 bases; J trimming: 1 base; junction bases outside the gene matches: 0. This CDR3 is built from 13 residues. DNA of the CDR3: TGTGCCAGCAGGGGACAGAGCAATCAGCCCCAGCATTTT. This translates into CASRGQSNQPQHF. Together with reference TRBV7-2 and TRBJ1-5, the CDR3 gives the full variable domain: GAGVSQSPSNKVTEKGKDVELRCDPISGHTALYWYRQSLGQGLEFLIYFQGNSAPDKSGLPSDRFSAERTGGSVSTLTIQRTQQEDSAVYLCASRGQSNQPQHFGDGTRLSIL.

This chain uses TRBV2 with TRBJ2-3; 9 nucleotides line up with TRBD1. This CDR3 is 15 amino acids long. With 4 bases clipped from V and 5 bases from J, the junction kept 7 bases outside the gene matches. Germline CDR1 and CDR2: SNHLY and FYNNEI. The CDR3 here is CASSADRGIEDTQYF. The CDR3 nucleotides are TGTGCCAGCAGTGCGGACAGGGGTATTGAAGATACGCAGTATTTT.

A word on this clone: The identical CDR3 is also encoded by other nucleotide sequences in the sample. CDR3 region: CASSVEGGMNTEAFF. The CDR3 DNA is TGTGCCAGCAGCGTAGAGGGGGGGATGAACACTGAAGCTTTCTTT. The chain joins TRBV9 to TRBJ1-1; the D gene is possibly TRBD1 (6 bases). Deletions cut 0 bases from V and 0 bases from J, with 9 bases between. The length of the CDR3 is 15 residues. From germline, CDR1 is SGDLS and CDR2 YYNGEE.

The chain couples TRBV7-6 to TRBJ2-7; 7 positions agree with TRBD1. Per germline, CDR1 SGHVS and CDR2 FNYEAQ. This CDR3 region has 15 residues. The junction had 6 bases not matched to a gene; V was cut back by 4 bases and J by 0 bases. The CDR3 is CASSSLTGSSYEQYF. Here the CDR3 DNA reads TGTGCCAGCAGCTCCCTGACAGGGAGCTCCTACGAGCAGTACTTC.

This clone has a single count. The chain joins TRBV4-1 to TRBJ2-5; a weak D match, TRBD2 (7 bases). Trimming shortened V by 4 bases and J by 6 bases, and 24 bases separated the two germline ends. The CDR3 extends over 17 amino acids. The germline V gene encodes CDR1 MGHRA and CDR2 YSYEKL. The CDR3 DNA is TGCGCCAGCAGCCCAACGTCACGGGGGGCAATTCTGAAGACCCAGTACTTC. This codes for CASSPTSRGAILKTQYF.

The chain links TRBV7-6 to TRBJ2-5, with TRBD2 matching 9 bases. J gave up 5 bases and V 6 bases, and 7 bases lay outside the gene matches. Germline CDR1 and CDR2: SGHVS and FNYEAQ. CDR3 length: 14 residues. The CDR3 here is CASRRTSVWETQYF. The CDR3 DNA follows: TGTGCCAGCAGGCGGACTAGCGTGTGGGAGACCCAGTACTTC.

Here the CDR3 DNA reads TGTGCCACCAGACAGGGGATCTATGGCTACACCTTC. The encoded protein is CATRQGIYGYTF. V and J are TRBV27 and TRBJ1-2; 8 nucleotides line up with TRBD1. The CDR3 loop spans 12 amino acids. Unmatched junction bases numbered 5, after V lost 10 bases and J lost 4 bases. Germline CDR1 reads MNHEY; CDR2 reads SMNVEV (reference sequence).

The chain uses TRBV6-5 and TRBJ2-1, with 7 bases identical to TRBD1. Germline CDR1 MNHEY, CDR2 SVGAGI. The CDR3 is 15 amino acids. Trimming at V came to 5 bases and at J to 13 bases, leaving 17 bases not matched to a gene. The DNA of the CDR3 is TGTGCCAGCAGTAACCAGGACAGGAGACTCTGTAATCAGTTCTTC. This translates into CASSNQDRRLCNQFF.

The chain is built from TRBV7-9 and TRBJ2-7, with 8 bases matching TRBD1. This CDR3 contains 14 residues. CDR1 and CDR2 from the germline V gene are SEHNR and FQNEAQ (reference sequence). The trim removed 7 bases at V and 3 bases at J, leaving 8 bases unmatched. CDR3 sequence reads: CASNGGQAGYEQYF. Written as DNA, the CDR3 is TGTGCCAGCAACGGGGGACAGGCTGGCTACGAGCAGTACTTC.

This chain links TRBV30 with TRBJ1-5, with 8 bases identical to TRBD1. Germline trimming cut 1 base from V and 6 bases from J; bases unmatched to any gene: 2. CDR3 length equals 13 residues. Germline values: CDR1 GTSNPN, CDR2 SVGIG (reference sequence). In DNA, the CDR3 is TGTGCCTGGAGTGCGACAGGGGTTCAGCCCCAGCATTTT. Translating it yields CAWSATGVQPQHF.

The chain joins TRBV12-5 to TRBJ1-2; 7 nucleotides line up with TRBD1. V was pared by 5 bases and J by 2 bases, with 5 bases of the junction left unmatched. There are 14 residues in the CDR3. CDR1 and CDR2 (germline): LGHNT, FRNRAP. The CDR3 coding sequence is TGTGCTAGTGGTGGTCTACAGGGGAACTATGGCTACACCTTC. Residues: CASGGLQGNYGYTF.

Worth noting for this clone: At one boundary the junction diverges from the germline segment, which might be a read error. The chain employs TRBV19 and TRBJ2-7; 7 nucleotides agree with TRBD1. The CDR3 contains 14 residues. Per germline, CDR1 LNHDA and CDR2 SQIVND (reference sequence). This chain's CDR3 is CASSLTGDLYKQYF. The CDR3 nucleotides are TGTGCCAGTAGCCTAACAGGGGACCTCTACAAGCAGTACTTC.

This chain links TRBV27 with TRBJ2-7; perhaps TRBD1 as D (6 bases). V was shortened by 0 bases and J by 1 base, with 10 bases between the two germline ends. The V gene's germline CDR1 is MNHEY and CDR2 SMNVEV (reference sequence). This CDR3 is built from 15 residues. The CDR3 here is CASSLSPGHSYEQYF. The CDR3 DNA reads as TGTGCCAGCAGTTTATCCCCGGGACATTCCTACGAGCAGTACTTC.

The J gene is TRBJ1-2, the V gene TRBV9, with 10 bases matching TRBD1. The CDR3 has 15 amino acids. Trimming at V came to 4 bases and at J to 2 bases, leaving 5 bases not matched to a gene. CDR1 is SGDLS and CDR2 is YYNGEE in the germline V gene. CDR3 nucleotide sequence: TGTGCCAGCAGCAGACAGGGACAGGGGAACTATGGCTACACCTTC. It encodes CASSRQGQGNYGYTF.

The chain couples TRBV5-1 to TRBJ2-2; 10 nucleotides align to TRBD2. Unmatched junction bases numbered 3, after V lost 1 base and J lost 3 bases. Germline V gene sequence: CDR1 SGHRS, CDR2 YFSETQ. The CDR3 runs to 16 residues. CDR3 DNA: TGCGCCAGCAGCTTGCTCCTAGCGGGGGACACCGGGGAGCTGTTTTTT. Residues: CASSLLLAGDTGELFF.

The J gene is TRBJ1-5, the V gene TRBV4-1, with no clear D. This CDR3 is built from 13 residues. The V end lost 2 bases, the J end lost 7 bases, and 9 bases lay between the germline ends. Germline values: CDR1 MGHRA, CDR2 YSYEKL. CDR3 nucleotide sequence: TGCGCCAGCAGCCAACTCCTAGCACAGCCCCAGCATTTT. It encodes CASSQLLAQPQHF.

Worth noting for this clone: Other DNA sequences within the sample encode an identical CDR3. The genes are TRBV18 and TRBJ1-1; the D gene is possibly TRBD1 (6 bases). The CDR3 is made up of 14 amino acids. Trimming pared 6 bases from V and 1 base from J, leaving 12 bases between. Germline loops: CDR1 KGHSH, CDR2 LQKENI. The CDR3 loop is CASSPQGPNTEAFF. The CDR3 DNA follows: TGTGCCAGCTCGCCCCAGGGGCCGAACACTGAAGCTTTCTTT. Complete variable domain (other parts from reference TRBV18 and TRBJ1-1): NAGVMQNPRHLVRRRGQEARLRCSPMKGHSHVYWYRQLPEEGLKFMVYLQKENIIDESGMPKERFSAEFPKEGPSILRIQQVVRGDSAAYFCASSPQGPNTEAFFGQGTRLTVV.

J is TRBJ2-7 and V is TRBV6-1, with a tentative D call TRBD2 (7 bases). Germline-derived CDR1 and CDR2 are MNHNS and SASEGT. The V gene lost 2 bases and the J gene lost 5 bases, with 13 bases spanning the gap. CDR3 length: 14 amino acids. This chain's CDR3 is CASSEKGGRDEQYF. As DNA, the CDR3 is TGTGCCAGCAGTGAAAAGGGGGGGAGGGACGAGCAGTACTTC.

The rearrangement joins TRBV18 to TRBJ1-5; TRBD1 is a possible D gene (5 bases). In germline, CDR1 is KGHSH, CDR2 LQKENI. The V end lost 5 bases, the J end lost 4 bases, and 15 bases lay between the germline ends. The CDR3 consists of 15 residues. CDR3 amino acids: CASSVTGSRNQPQHF. CDR3 sequence (DNA): TGTGCCAGCTCAGTCACAGGAAGTCGGAATCAGCCCCAGCATTTT.

This rearrangement joins TRBV5-6 to TRBJ2-5; D is unclear. Germline CDR1 is SGHDT and CDR2 is YYEEEE. The CDR3 contains 12 residues. With 0 bases removed from V and 5 bases from J, the gap between germline ends came to 5 bases. CDR3 in amino acids: CASSLAPETQYF. The CDR3 bases are TGTGCCAGCAGCTTGGCCCCGGAGACCCAGTACTTC.

The rearrangement links TRBV5-1 to TRBJ1-1, with D possibly TRBD1 on 5 matching bases. Trimming stripped 0 bases from V and 11 bases from J, with 11 bases between. Germline V gene data show CDR1 as SGHRS and CDR2 as YFSETQ. The CDR3 spans 12 residues. The CDR3 sequence is CASSLEGKNAFF. As DNA, the CDR3 is TGCGCCAGCAGCTTGGAGGGGAAGAACGCTTTCTTT.

This rearrangement joins TRBV6-5 to TRBJ2-1; 8 bases are a match to TRBD2. The germline V gene has CDR1 MNHEY and CDR2 SVGAGI. V shed 2 bases, J shed 4 bases, and the junction held 4 bases outside the gene matches. The CDR3 is 15 amino acids. CDR3 DNA sequence: TGTGCCAGCAGTTACGACGGGGGGGGTTACAATGAGCAGTTCTTC. Translating gives CASSYDGGGYNEQFF.

The genes are TRBV13 and TRBJ1-1, with 7 bases aligning to TRBD1. The CDR3 consists of 17 residues. CDR1 and CDR2 from the germline V gene are PRHDT and FYEKMQ (reference sequence). V lost 0 bases to trimming and J lost 7 bases; unmatched junction nucleotides: 14. Here the CDR3 reads CASSLGFGAGGDHEAFF. CDR3 DNA sequence: TGTGCCAGCAGCTTAGGTTTTGGGGCAGGGGGAGACCATGAAGCTTTCTTT.

This sequence joins TRBV7-3 and TRBJ1-1, with D perhaps matching TRBD1 (5 bases). Trimming shortened V by 1 base and J by 3 bases, and 18 bases separated the two germline ends. The CDR3 sequence is 17 residues long. CDR1 and CDR2 (germline): SGHTA, FQGTGA. CDR3 in DNA: TGTGCCAGCAGCTTAAACCCTATACACCAGGGCGACACTGAAGCTTTCTTT. Translating gives CASSLNPIHQGDTEAFF.

The chain links TRBV7-2 to TRBJ2-3; 12 bases match TRBD2. Germline V gene data show CDR1 as SGHTA and CDR2 as FQGNSA. The CDR3 has 19 amino acids. Losses at the gene ends were 3 bases for V and 0 bases for J; bases not matched to a gene: 10. The CDR3 region has the DNA TGTGCCAGCAGCTTGCGTCTAGCGGGGGGGCGTCTGAGCACAGATACGCAGTATTTT. This sequence encodes CASSLRLAGGRLSTDTQYF.

The chain links TRBV5-1 to TRBJ2-7; tentative D call: TRBD2 (5 bases). The CDR3 is 15 residues long. Germline assignment: CDR1 SGHRS and CDR2 YFSETQ. The V and J ends lost 4 bases and 3 bases respectively, with 17 bases between them. CDR3 in DNA: TGCGCCAGCAGCCCCACTGAGGGAATATTCTACGAGCAGTACTTC. Translation: CASSPTEGIFYEQYF.

The J gene is TRBJ1-4, the V gene TRBV18; unclear D gene. V lost 6 bases, J lost 1 base, and 9 bases lay in between. Germline CDR1 and CDR2: KGHSH and LQKENI. This CDR3 has 14 residues. The CDR3 DNA sequence: TGTGCCAGCTCCCCCTCGGGAACTAATGAAAAACTGTTTTTT. This gives the protein CASSPSGTNEKLFF.